The clone carrying this T cell receptor beta chain has a single count. Its antigen is unknown. Sequencing was performed with immunoSEQ multiplex PCR; in TCRdb, only in-frame clones are kept and a portion is missing. The profile covers around 69,000 clones, with more than 75% appearing a single time and roughly 2.4% taken by the ten largest. This entry comes from a study of OX40 agonist ivuxolimab in advanced cancers. Looking at the study overall: People in dose escalation had one of these cancers: hepatocellular carcinoma, melanoma, renal cell or head and neck cancer.

Notes on the study in general: A proportion of nonresponders additionally exhibited low normalized T-cell clonal expansion. The study did not work out the antigen specificity of the expanded peripheral T cells. On average, CD8+ T cells showed a greater number of expanded clones than CD4+.

The CDR3 runs 15 residues. Germline trimming cut 1 base from V and 7 bases from J; bases unmatched to any gene: 6. The V gene's germline CDR1 is SGHNT and CDR2 YENEEA. The chain employs TRBV11-3 and TRBJ2-1; TRBD2 aligns across 8 bases. The clonotype comes from an adult with an advanced solid tumor such as melanoma, head and neck, liver or kidney cancer. The sample was CD4+ or CD8+ T cells sorted from blood, taken in a trial of the OX40 agonist ivuxolimab. CDR3 region: CASSLGGTRGNEQFF. CDR3 coding DNA: TGTGCCAGCAGCTTAGGGGGGACTAGAGGTAATGAGCAGTTCTTC.